This T cell receptor (beta chain) was retrieved from a study of cytomegalovirus exposure and HLA in healthy donors (dated by TCRdb to about 2017). In terms of the full investigation: An earlier analysis of roughly 630 of the donors reported about 250 Gb of sequence data and 117 million unique TCR beta sequences from approximately 180 million T cells. An early release covering 550 to 650 HLA-typed donors comprised 300 to 350 gigabases of sequencing data and some 79 million unique TCR sequences. Of the 300 to 500 genotyped donors, more than 75% were placed in the genetic ancestry cluster associated with self-reported Caucasian donors. The aim of the study was to test whether cataloging public T cell receptors could identify signatures of past pathogen exposure. The study used immunosequencing to profile the T cell repertoires of several hundred subjects and linked those repertoires to cytomegalovirus serostatus. In addition to the first cohort of approximately 670 subjects, a separate validation cohort of approximately 110 different subjects was used. High-throughput TCR immunosequencing, statistical association of individual TCRs with disease status, and machine learning were combined to predict cytomegalovirus infection status. A later analysis re-analyzed previously published TCR beta repertoires from 666 donors and added high-resolution HLA genotyping to study TCR occurrence patterns. Rather than using new phenotypic data, the later analysis identified candidate immune exposures from TCR beta sequences and from how often those sequences occurred across donors. An earlier analysis of around 640 of the donors used high-throughput TCR beta sequencing to judge whether each TCR beta V gene segment behaved as functional or pseudogenic. Donor age, sex, ethnicity and CMV serostatus were collected together with the repertoire data. A later genetic analysis took genome-wide SNP genotypes for about 55% of the roughly 700 donors and used that subset as a discovery cohort. All discovery cohort repertoires had been generated on a single sequencing platform. Class I and class II HLA loci were covered by the typing at four-digit resolution. The number of donors typed differed by locus, with roughly 629-640 for A, B, C, DRB1 and DQB1, roughly 520 for DQA1, 600 to 610 for DPA1, and some 470 for DPB1. Because of strong linkage in the cohort, five DR-DQ haplotypes were treated as single units for association and clustering. On average, over 200,000 unique TCR beta nucleotide sequences were sequenced per donor among 398 genotyped donors of the cohort, with about 19% of those sequences being non-productive.

A word on this clone: Its antigen remains unidentified. Within one base of it there is no much larger clone, and no base qualities were kept.

What the study reported, not specific to this receptor: In a later analysis, HLA-associated TCR beta chains showed more clonal expansion and lower generation probabilities than non-associated chains that were equally common. The 87-base-pair reads could not distinguish some IMGT-functional V segments, including TRBV6-2 and TRBV6-3, so those segments were excluded. Correlated functional status among segregating V segments might reflect linkage disequilibrium, but an unknown experimental factor could not be ruled out. A further reported finding was that TCR beta sequences accurately predicted the HLA-A and HLA-B alleles for most subjects in the first cohort. In a later analysis, TCR association rates were found to vary across HLA loci, with the most associated TCRs seen for DRB1 alleles and the fewest for HLA-C alleles. Only TCR beta chains were sequenced in this cohort, and the absence of alpha or paired-chain data limited detectable features. According to a later analysis, parvovirus B19, influenza, CMV and Epstein-Barr virus appeared linked to several top co-occurrence clusters. The sequencing pipeline was judged likely to have produced a cluster of highly shared sequence variants as a technical artifact. Presence/absence analyses assumed roughly uniform sequencing depth across donors, an assumption that may not hold. According to the authors, the approach could potentially be generalized to other disease states and immunological phenotypes. An association between a missense DCLRE1C variant and V-gene and J-gene trimming of TCR beta chains was found in a later genetic analysis and replicated in an independent cohort. Most CMV-associated TCR beta chains appeared to be HLA-restricted in a later analysis, and the HLA associations seemed to be driven largely by CMV exposure. In a later analysis, some 17,000 TCR beta sequences were associated with specific HLA alleles at a false discovery rate of 0.05. When HLA alleles, especially DR and DQ, strongly co-occurred, TCR associations were difficult to assign to individual alleles. Because HLA typing was unavailable for some donors at each locus, only the typed subset was used in association tests. Because counts were too low, approximately 15 rarely observed V segments, including chromosome 9 orphons, were excluded from the earlier analysis of about 500 of the donors. According to a later genetic analysis, donors in an Asian-associated ancestry cluster had fewer N-insertions in productive TCRs than the approximately 650-donor mean. The only immune exposure information available for the cohort was CMV serostatus. While some public TCRs were present in many individuals, most TCR sequences turned up only very rarely across donors. In the study, 150 to 200 TCR beta chains were listed as associated with cytomegalovirus. The classifier was reported to diagnose cytomegalovirus status with high specificity and sensitivity in both the original cohort and the validation cohort. A few of the identified cytomegalovirus-associated TCR beta chains were confirmed in vitro to be specific for cytomegalovirus antigens. In an earlier analysis of about 540 of the donors, most TCR beta V segments were observed in productive rearrangements about 90% or about 30% of the time, broadly matching IMGT annotations.

The cohort consisted of 666 healthy bone marrow donors. All cohort members were sampled while nominally healthy, although unrecorded immune exposures were likely present. The donor tested CMV seropositive and was one of the 289 seropositive cohort members. A peripheral blood sample was collected from each donor, and TCR beta sequencing was performed on peripheral blood mononuclear cells. The Qiagen DNeasy Blood Extraction Kit was used to extract genomic DNA from the blood cell samples. The library came from the immunoSEQ multiplex PCR assay. The multiplex PCR relied on a mix of 60 forward primers for TCR Vbeta segments and 13 reverse primers for TCR Jbeta segments. A multiplex PCR assay on genomic DNA amplified the CDR3 region of rearranged TCR beta genes. Amplified TCR beta libraries were sequenced as 87-base-pair reads on the Illumina HiSeq System. In the authors' own workflow: In a later analysis, some 80 million unique TCR beta chains were counted across the 666 repertoires, and approximately 11 million of these chains were shared by at least two donors. Raw reads were error-corrected and collapsed into unique sequences by a nearest-neighbor algorithm in which closely related sequences were merged to remove PCR and sequencing errors. V, D and J gene segments were assigned by aligning CDR3 sequences to IMGT reference sequences. For a sequence to be retained, a match of at least six nucleotides to both a V gene segment and a J gene segment was required. A rearrangement was called productive if the CDR3 had no stop codons and remained in frame with V and J, and every other rearrangement was called non-productive. CDR3 was defined by IMGT convention, running from the second conserved V-encoded cysteine to the conserved J-encoded phenylalanine. In an earlier analysis of more than 550 of the donors, sequences lacking an unambiguous match to a single V gene segment were excluded. An earlier analysis of a few hundred of the donors classified V segments as functional when productive rearrangements were above 56.7% and as segregating when the standard deviation between donors was above 5%. A statistical classification framework was built for diagnosing cytomegalovirus status from the catalog of TCR beta chain sequences. In a later analysis, V and J genes were assigned by comparing TCR nucleotide sequences against IMGT/GENE-DB human TR gene sequences. The TCRdist pipeline was used in a later analysis to assign CDR3 sequences and most-parsimonious VDJ recombination scenarios. In a later analysis, every TCR beta chain was defined by the combination of its CDR3 amino acid sequence and its V-gene family, and reads without a unique V-gene family were dropped. As a way to deal with suspected cross-contamination and a sequencing artifact, a later analysis dropped approximately 590 nucleotide sequences that were highly shared and had low generation probability. For each public chain, a later analysis derived a clonal expansion index from normalized ranks of inferred template counts within each repertoire. In a later analysis, generation probabilities were computed using a VDJ recombination model fitted to out-of-frame rearrangements, and the results were checked against IGoR. Hypergeometric tests were used in a later analysis to score TCR-TCR, TCR-HLA and TCR-CMV co-occurrence, with a repertoire-size bias correction applied to the TCR pairs. A later analysis estimated false discovery rates by permuting HLA or CMV assignments 20 times. In a later analysis, co-occurring TCRs were grouped with DBSCAN, and TCRdist sequence similarity was added when clustering was performed within HLA-allele-positive subsets. Repertoires with fewer than 30,000 or more than 120,000 public chains, plus five repertoires with anomalous nucleotide sharing, were excluded from co-occurrence clustering. TCRdb holds this immuneACCESS table with in-frame rearrangements only. Some clones are missing; in checked studies, unresolved V genes explain under half, and the rest has no known cause. The DNA gave D and trimming, while V, J and clone size come from that table. The sample yields 100,000 or so clones; about 75% were counted once. In total, the top ten clones hold about 9.5% of the sample.

The CDR3 starts with the cysteine, ends with the phenylalanine, and has 16 residues. The retained sequence is limited to the CDR3, 48 bases, with the frame set at the first base. V is cut by 1 base and J by 0 bases, and the space between the germline ends is 11 bases. The germline V gene provides CDR1 LGHNT and CDR2 FRNRAP. The TCR was taken from a man younger than 40 in good health and CMV-seropositive. The chain is made from TRBV12-5 and TRBJ2-3; the best D guess is TRBD2, with 5 bases matching. What was sequenced was PBMCs. The sequenced DNA: TGTGCTAGTGGTTTGGGCTACGGCGGGAGCACAGATACGCAGTATTTT. The encoded protein is CASGLGYGGSTDTQYF.